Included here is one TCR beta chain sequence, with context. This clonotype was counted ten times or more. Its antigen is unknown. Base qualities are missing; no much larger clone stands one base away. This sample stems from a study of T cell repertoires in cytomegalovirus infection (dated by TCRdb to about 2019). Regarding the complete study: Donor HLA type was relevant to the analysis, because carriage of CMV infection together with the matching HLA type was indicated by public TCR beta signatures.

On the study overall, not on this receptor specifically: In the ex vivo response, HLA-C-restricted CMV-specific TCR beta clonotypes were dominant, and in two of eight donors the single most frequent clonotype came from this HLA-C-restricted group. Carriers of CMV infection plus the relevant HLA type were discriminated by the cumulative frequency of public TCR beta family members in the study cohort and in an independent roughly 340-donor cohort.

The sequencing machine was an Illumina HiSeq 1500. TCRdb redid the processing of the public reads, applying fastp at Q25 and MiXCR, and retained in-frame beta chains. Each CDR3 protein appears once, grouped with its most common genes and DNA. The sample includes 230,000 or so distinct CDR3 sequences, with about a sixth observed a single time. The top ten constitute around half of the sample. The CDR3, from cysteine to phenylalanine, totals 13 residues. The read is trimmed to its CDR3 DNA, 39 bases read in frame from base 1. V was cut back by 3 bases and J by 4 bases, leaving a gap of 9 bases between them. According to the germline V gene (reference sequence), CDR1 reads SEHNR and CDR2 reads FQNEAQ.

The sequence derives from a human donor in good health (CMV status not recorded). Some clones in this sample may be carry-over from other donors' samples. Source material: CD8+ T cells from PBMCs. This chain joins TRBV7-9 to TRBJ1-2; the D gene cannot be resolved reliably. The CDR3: CASSFGDGYGYTF. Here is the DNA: TGTGCCAGCAGCTTCGGGGATGGCTATGGCTACACCTTC.